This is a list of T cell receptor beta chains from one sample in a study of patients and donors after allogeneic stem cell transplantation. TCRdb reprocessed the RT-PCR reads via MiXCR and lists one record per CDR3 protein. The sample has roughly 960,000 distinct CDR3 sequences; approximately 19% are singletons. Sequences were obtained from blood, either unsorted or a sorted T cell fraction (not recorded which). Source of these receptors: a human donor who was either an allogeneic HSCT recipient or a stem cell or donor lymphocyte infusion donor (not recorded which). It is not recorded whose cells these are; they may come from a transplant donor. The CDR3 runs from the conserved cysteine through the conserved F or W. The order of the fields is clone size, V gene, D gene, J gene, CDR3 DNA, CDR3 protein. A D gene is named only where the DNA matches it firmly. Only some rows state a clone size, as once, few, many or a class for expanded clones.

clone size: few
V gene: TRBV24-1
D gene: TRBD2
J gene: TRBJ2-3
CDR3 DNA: TGTGCCACCAGTGGGTCCCAGCGGGGAGGCACAGATACGCAGTATTTT
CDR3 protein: CATSGSQRGGTDTQYF

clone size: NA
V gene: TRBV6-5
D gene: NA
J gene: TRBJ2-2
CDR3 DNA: TGTGCCAGCAGTTACCTGGCGCTGACACCCAACACCGGGGAGCTGTTTTTT
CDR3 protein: CASSYLALTPNTGELFF

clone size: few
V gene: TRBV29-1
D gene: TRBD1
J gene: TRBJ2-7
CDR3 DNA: TGCAGCGTCCAAGATACAGGGGTAGGGGCCTACGAGCAGTACTTC
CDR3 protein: CSVQDTGVGAYEQYF

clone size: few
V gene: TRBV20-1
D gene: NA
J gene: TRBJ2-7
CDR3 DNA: TGCAGCCCTACCGGGGCAACCTACGAGCAGTACTTC
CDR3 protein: CSPTGATYEQYF

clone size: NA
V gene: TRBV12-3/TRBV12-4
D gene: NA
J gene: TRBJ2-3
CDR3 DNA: TGTGCCAGCAGCAGGACAATCACGCGGGATACGCAGTATTTT
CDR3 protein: CASSRTITRDTQYF

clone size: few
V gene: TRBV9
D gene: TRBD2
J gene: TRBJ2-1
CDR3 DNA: TGTGCCAGCAGCGTAGGGGCGGGAGAGCACAATGAGCAGTTCTTC
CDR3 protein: CASSVGAGEHNEQFF

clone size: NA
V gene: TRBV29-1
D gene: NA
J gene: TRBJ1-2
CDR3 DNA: TGCAGCGTTGGCGGGGGGTGGTATGGCTACACCTTC
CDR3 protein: CSVGGGWYGYTF

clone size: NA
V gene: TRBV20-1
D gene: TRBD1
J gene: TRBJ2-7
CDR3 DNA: TGCAGTGCTAGAGGAGGGACAGCCTCCGGCGAGCAGTACTTC
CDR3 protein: CSARGGTASGEQYF

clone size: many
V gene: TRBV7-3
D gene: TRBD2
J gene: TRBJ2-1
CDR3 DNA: TGTGCCAGCAGCCCCCCCGGTAGGGGCGGGAGGGCCTACAATGAGCAGTTCTTC
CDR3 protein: CASSPPGRGGRAYNEQFF

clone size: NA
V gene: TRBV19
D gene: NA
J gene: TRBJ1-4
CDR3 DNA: TGTGCCAGTAGGGGCAGATTTGCAACTAATGAAAAACTGTTTTTT
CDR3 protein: CASRGRFATNEKLFF

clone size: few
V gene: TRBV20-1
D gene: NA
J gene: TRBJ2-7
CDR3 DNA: TGCAGTGCTAGAGAGGTCCTAAGGTACGAGCAGTACTTC
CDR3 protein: CSAREVLRYEQYF

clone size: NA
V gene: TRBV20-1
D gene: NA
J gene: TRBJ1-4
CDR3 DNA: TGCAGTGCAGAACTGGACATGAATGAAAAACTGTTTTTT
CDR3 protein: CSAELDMNEKLFF

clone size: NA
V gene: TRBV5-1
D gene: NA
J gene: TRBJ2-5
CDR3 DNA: TGCGCCAGCAGCTTGGAGGGGACAAAGGGAGAGACCCAGTACTTC
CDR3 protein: CASSLEGTKGETQYF

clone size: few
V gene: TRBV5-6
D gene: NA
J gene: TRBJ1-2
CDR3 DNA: TGTGCCAGCAATCTTGGCCACGGACAGCAATTATCCTATGGCTACACCTTC
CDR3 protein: CASNLGHGQQLSYGYTF

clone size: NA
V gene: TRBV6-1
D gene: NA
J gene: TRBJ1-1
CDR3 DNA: TGTGCCAGTTCGACGGGGGTGGGCACTGAAGCTTTCTTT
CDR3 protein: CASSTGVGTEAFF

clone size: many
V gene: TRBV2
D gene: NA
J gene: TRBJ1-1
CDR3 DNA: TGTGCCAGGTTCTCAGGCAATCTTCCTGAAGCTTTCTTT
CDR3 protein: CARFSGNLPEAFF

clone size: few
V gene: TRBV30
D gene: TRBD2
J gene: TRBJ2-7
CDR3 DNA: TGTGCCTGGAGTGTACAAGCGGGAGGGATGTACGAGCAGTACTTC
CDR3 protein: CAWSVQAGGMYEQYF

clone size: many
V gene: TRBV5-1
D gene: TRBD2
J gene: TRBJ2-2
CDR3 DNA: TGCGCCAGCAGCTCTGGACTAGCGGCGAACACCGGGGAGCTGTTTTTT
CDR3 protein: CASSSGLAANTGELFF

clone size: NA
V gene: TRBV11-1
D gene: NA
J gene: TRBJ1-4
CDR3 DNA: TGTGCCAGCAGCCACCTAAATGAAAAACTGTTTTTT
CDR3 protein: CASSHLNEKLFF

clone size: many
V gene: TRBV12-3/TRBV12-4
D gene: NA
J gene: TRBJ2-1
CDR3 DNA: TGTGCCAGCAGTGCCGACTTCTCCTACAATGAGCAGTTCTTC
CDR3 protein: CASSADFSYNEQFF

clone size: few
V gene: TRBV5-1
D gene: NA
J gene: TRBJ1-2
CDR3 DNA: TGCGCCAGCAGTAACAGGTCAGCGTATGGCTACACCTTC
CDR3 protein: CASSNRSAYGYTF

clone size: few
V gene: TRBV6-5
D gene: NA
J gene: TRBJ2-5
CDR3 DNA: TGTGCCAGCAGTTACGCCAGATACTCCGAGACCCAGTACTTC
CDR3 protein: CASSYARYSETQYF

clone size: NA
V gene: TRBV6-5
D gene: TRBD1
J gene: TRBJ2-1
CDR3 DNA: TGTGCCAGCAGTTCCGGGACAGGAACACCTAATGAGCAGTTCTTC
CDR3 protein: CASSSGTGTPNEQFF

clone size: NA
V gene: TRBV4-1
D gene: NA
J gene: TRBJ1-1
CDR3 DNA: TGCGCCAGCAGCCAACTAGCACTGCCGAACACTGAAGCTTTCTTT
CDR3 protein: CASSQLALPNTEAFF

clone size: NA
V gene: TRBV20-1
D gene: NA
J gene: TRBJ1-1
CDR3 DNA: TGCAGTGCCACACCATCCGGGACTACTGAAGAAGCTTTCTTT
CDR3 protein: CSATPSGTTEEAFF

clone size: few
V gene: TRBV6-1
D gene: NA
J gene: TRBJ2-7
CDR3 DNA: TGTGCCAGCAGGAGTGGACAGAGCTTCTACGAGCAGTACTTC
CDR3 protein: CASRSGQSFYEQYF

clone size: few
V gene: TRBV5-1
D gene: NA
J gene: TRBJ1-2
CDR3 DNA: TGCGCCAGCTCCTCCAGGGTACGTGACTATGGCTACACCTTC
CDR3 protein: CASSSRVRDYGYTF

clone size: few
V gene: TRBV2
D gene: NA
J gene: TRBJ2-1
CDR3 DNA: TGTGCCCGCACACTAGTGGGCAATGAGCAGTTCTTC
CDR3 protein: CARTLVGNEQFF

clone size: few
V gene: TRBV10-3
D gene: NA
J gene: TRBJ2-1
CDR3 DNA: TGTGCCATCAGTGGGTCCCCCAATGAGCAGTTCTTC
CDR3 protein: CAISGSPNEQFF

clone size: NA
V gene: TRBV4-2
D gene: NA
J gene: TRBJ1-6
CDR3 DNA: TGTGCCAGCAGATTGGGGGCCCTAGGGGGTTCACCCCTCCACTTT
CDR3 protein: CASRLGALGGSPLHF

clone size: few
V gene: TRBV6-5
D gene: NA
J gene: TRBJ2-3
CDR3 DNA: TGTGCCAGCAGTTTCCCTTTTCTGCCCTCGGGGGAGGATACGCAGTATTTT
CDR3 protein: CASSFPFLPSGEDTQYF

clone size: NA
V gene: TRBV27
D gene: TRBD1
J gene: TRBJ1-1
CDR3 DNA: TGTGCCAGCAGTATCCACAGGGGGAAGAGGACTGAAGCTTTCTTT
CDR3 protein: CASSIHRGKRTEAFF

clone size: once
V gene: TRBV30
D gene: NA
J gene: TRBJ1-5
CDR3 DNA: TGTGCCTGGAGCGGCGACAGCTATCAGCCCCAGCATTTT
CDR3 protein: CAWSGDSYQPQHF

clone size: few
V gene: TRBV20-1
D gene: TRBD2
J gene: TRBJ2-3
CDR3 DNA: TGCAGTGCCCAGGACCCCTATAGCGGGATGGTGCAGTATTTT
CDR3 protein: CSAQDPYSGMVQYF

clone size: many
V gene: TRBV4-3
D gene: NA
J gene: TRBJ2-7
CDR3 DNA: TGCGCCAGCAGCCAGAGACAGGATTACTACGAGCAGTACTTC
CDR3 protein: CASSQRQDYYEQYF

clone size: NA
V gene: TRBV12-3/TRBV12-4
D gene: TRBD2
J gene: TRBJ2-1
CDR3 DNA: TGTGCCAGCAGCCCCCGAGCGGGGGGGCAAGTTGAGCAGTTCTTC
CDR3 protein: CASSPRAGGQVEQFF

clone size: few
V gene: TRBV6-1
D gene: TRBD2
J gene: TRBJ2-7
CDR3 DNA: TGTGCCAGCAGCCCGGGGGGGGGTCGTAGCTACGAGCAGTACTTC
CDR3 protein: CASSPGGGRSYEQYF

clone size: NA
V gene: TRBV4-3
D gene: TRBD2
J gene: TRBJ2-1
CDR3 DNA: TGCGCCAGCAGCCACCTAGCGGGGGGGGTCAATGAGCAGTTCTTC
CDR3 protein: CASSHLAGGVNEQFF

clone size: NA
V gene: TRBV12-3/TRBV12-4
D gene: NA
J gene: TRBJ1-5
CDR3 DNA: TGTGCCAGCAGATCGTCGGGTCCTCAGCCCCAGCATTTT
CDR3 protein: CASRSSGPQPQHF

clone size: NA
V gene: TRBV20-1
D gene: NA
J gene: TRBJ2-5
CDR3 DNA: TGCAGTGCTAGAGATAAGACTGGGTGGACCCAGTACTTC
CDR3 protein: CSARDKTGWTQYF

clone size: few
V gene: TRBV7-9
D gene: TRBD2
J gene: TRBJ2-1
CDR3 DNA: TGTGCCAGCTCGGGAGGTAGCGGGGGCCTCTCCTACAATGAGCAGTTCTTC
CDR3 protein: CASSGGSGGLSYNEQFF

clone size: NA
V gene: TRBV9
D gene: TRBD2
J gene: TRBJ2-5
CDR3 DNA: TGTGCCAGCAGCGTAAGCGGGGAAAGAGAGACCCAGTACTTC
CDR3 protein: CASSVSGERETQYF

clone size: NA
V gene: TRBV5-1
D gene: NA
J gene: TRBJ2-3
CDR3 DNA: TGCGCCAGCAGCTTGGATTGGGGGCCTAGCACAGATACGCAGTATTTT
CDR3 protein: CASSLDWGPSTDTQYF